This T cell receptor beta chain was identified in a study of T-cell memory formation after mild COVID-19. The V gene end was trimmed by 4 bases and the J gene end by 6 bases; junction bases not matched to a gene: 11. This CDR3 comprises 18 residues. Germline loops: CDR1 PRHDT, CDR2 FYEKMQ (reference sequence). TCRdb used MiXCR to reprocess the 5' RACE reads, holding one entry per CDR3 protein. Of more than 80,000 distinct CDR3 sequences listed, 9.5% to 15% were seen once; the top ten hold roughly 30%. This TCR came from an adult woman who had mild COVID-19 (a few samples of this study predate the infection). Cell type and time point are not known. The sample comprised PBMCs or a T cell subset sorted from them (not recorded which). The V gene is TRBV13, the J gene TRBJ2-1; TRBD2 aligns across 14 bases. The CDR3 DNA is TGTGCCAGCAGCTCCTCCCCGGGACTAGCGGGAGTGGGCAATGAGCAGTTCTTC. Encoded protein: CASSSSPGLAGVGNEQFF.